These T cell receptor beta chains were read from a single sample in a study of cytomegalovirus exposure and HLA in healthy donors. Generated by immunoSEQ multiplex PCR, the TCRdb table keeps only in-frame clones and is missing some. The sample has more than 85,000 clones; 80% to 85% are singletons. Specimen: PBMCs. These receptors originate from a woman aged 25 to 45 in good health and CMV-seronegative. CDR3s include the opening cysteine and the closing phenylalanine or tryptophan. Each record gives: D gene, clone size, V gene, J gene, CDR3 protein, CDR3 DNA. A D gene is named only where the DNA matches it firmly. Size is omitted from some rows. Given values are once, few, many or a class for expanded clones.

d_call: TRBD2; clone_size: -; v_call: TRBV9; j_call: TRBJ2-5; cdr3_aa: CASSLTSGRTETQYF; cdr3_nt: TGTGCCAGCAGTCTTACTAGCGGGAGGACGGAGACCCAGTACTTC
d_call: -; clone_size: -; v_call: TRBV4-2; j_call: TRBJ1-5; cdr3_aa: CASSHEAGTFNQPQHF; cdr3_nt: TGTGCCAGCAGCCATGAAGCCGGGACATTTAATCAGCCCCAGCATTTT
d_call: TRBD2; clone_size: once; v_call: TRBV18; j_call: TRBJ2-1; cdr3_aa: CASSLVSGRGNEQFF; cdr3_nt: TGTGCCAGCTCGCTGGTGAGCGGGAGGGGTAATGAGCAGTTCTTC
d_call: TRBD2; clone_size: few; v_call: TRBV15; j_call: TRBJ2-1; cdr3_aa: CATSRERSLAAYNEQFF; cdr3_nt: TGTGCCACCAGCAGAGAACGCTCGCTAGCGGCCTACAATGAGCAGTTCTTC
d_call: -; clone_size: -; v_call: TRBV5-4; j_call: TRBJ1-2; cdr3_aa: CASSLDRSPYGYTF; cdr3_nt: TGTGCCAGCAGCTTGGACAGGAGCCCATATGGCTACACCTTC
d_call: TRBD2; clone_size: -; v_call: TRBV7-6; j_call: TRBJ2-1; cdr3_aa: CASSQTAGGRYNEQFF; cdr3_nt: TGTGCCAGCAGCCAAACAGCGGGAGGGCGGTACAATGAGCAGTTCTTC
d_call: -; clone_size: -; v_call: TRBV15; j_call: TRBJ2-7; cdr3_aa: CATSRDRGYEQYF; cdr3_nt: TGTGCCACCAGCAGGGACCGGGGCTACGAGCAGTACTTC
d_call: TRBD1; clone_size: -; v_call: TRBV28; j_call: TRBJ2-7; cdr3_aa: CASGDRVYEQYF; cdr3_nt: TGTGCCAGTGGGGACAGAGTCTACGAGCAGTACTTC
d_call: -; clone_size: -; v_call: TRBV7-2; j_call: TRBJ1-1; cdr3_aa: CASSLFRSTEAFF; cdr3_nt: TGTGCCAGCAGCTTATTCAGGTCCACTGAAGCTTTCTTT
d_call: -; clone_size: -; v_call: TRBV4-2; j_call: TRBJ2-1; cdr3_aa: CASSPLGTGYYNEQFF; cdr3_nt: TGTGCCAGCAGCCCCCTCGGAACGGGGTATTACAATGAGCAGTTCTTC
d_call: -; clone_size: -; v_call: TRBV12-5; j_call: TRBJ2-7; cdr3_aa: CASGLVPYEQYF; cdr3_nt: TGTGCTAGTGGTTTGGTACCCTACGAGCAGTACTTC
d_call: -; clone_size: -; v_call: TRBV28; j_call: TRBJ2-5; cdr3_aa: CASSSRGTQYQETQYF; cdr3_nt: TGTGCCAGCAGTTCGAGGGGGACCCAGTACCAAGAGACCCAGTACTTC
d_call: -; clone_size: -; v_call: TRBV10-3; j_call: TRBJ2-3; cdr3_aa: CAISESIGRTSTYGTDTQYF; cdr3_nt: TGTGCCATCAGTGAGTCGATTGGGCGGACTTCAACGTATGGCACAGATACGCAGTATTTT
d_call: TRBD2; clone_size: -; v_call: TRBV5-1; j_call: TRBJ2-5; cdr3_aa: CASSLARRVLGLAGGGETQYF; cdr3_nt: TGCGCCAGCAGCTTGGCCCGTCGGGTCCTGGGACTAGCGGGAGGGGGGGAGACCCAGTACTTC
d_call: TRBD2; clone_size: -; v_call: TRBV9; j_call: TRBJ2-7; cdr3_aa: CASSGGSSYEQYF; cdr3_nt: TGTGCCAGCAGCGGCGGGAGCTCCTACGAGCAGTACTTC
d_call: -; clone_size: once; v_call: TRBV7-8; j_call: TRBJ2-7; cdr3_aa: CASSSARGRHYEQYF; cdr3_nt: TGTGCCAGCAGCTCTGCCCGGGGTAGGCACTACGAGCAGTACTTC
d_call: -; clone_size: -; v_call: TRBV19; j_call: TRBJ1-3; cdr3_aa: CASSLQGISGNTIYF; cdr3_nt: TGTGCCAGTAGTCTACAGGGAATATCTGGAAACACCATATATTTT
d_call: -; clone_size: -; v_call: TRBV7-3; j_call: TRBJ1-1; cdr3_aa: CASSFQENTEAFF; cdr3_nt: TGTGCCAGCAGCTTTCAGGAGAACACTGAAGCTTTCTTT
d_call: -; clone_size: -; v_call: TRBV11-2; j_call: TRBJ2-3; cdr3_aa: CASSHSTGSTDTQYF; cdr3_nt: TGTGCCAGCAGTCACTCCACAGGGAGCACAGATACGCAGTATTTT
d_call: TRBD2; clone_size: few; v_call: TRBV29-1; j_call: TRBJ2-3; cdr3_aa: CSVSPAGGTDTQYF; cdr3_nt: TGCAGCGTTAGCCCAGCGGGGGGCACAGATACGCAGTATTTT
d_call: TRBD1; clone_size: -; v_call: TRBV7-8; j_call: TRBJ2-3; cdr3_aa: CASSLRDRGTGTDTQYF; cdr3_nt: TGTGCCAGCAGCTTAAGGGACAGGGGGACGGGCACAGATACGCAGTATTTT
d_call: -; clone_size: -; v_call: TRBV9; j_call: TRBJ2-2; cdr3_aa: CASSVGGNAGELFF; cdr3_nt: TGTGCCAGCAGCGTAGGGGGCAACGCCGGGGAGCTGTTTTTT
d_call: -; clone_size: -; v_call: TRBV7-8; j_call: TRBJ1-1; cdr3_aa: CASSTQGYTEAFF; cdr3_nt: TGTGCCAGCAGCACGCAGGGGTACACTGAAGCTTTCTTT
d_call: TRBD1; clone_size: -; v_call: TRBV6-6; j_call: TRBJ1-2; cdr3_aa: CASRRTGTGVSGYTF; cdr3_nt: TGTGCCAGCAGGCGTACCGGGACAGGGGTATCGGGCTACACCTTC
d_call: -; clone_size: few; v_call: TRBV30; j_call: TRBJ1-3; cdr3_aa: CAWSLRQRPGNTIYF; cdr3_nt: TGTGCCTGGAGTTTAAGACAGAGACCTGGAAACACCATATATTTT
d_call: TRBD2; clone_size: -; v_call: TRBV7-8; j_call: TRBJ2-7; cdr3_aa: CASSSRRTSERPYEQYF; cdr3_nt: TGTGCCAGCAGCTCCCGAAGGACTAGCGAGAGGCCCTACGAGCAGTACTTC
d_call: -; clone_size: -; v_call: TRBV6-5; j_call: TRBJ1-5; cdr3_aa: CASSYSSNQPQHF; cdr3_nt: TGTGCCAGCAGTTACTCTTCTAATCAGCCCCAGCATTTT
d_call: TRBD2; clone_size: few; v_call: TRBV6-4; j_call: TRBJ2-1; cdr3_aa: CASSDSGLARSHLQFF; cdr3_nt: TGTGCCAGCAGTGACTCAGGACTAGCGAGGTCACACTTGCAGTTCTTC
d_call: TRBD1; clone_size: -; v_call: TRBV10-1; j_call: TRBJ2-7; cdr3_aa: CASSEGTGTYEQYF; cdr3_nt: TGCGCCAGCAGTGAGGGGACAGGGACCTACGAGCAGTACTTC
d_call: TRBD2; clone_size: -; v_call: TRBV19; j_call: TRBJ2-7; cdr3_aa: CASSWRTSGSYEQYF; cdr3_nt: TGTGCCAGTAGTTGGAGGACTAGCGGGTCCTACGAGCAGTACTTC
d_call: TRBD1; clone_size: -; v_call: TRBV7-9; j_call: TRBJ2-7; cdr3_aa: CASSSDRGYNEQYF; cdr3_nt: TGTGCCAGCAGCTCGGACAGGGGGTACAACGAGCAGTACTTC
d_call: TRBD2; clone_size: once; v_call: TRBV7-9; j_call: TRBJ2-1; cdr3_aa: CSSSFVFASGSSYNEQFF; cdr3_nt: TGTTCCAGCAGCTTCGTTTTCGCTAGCGGGAGCTCCTACAATGAGCAGTTCTTC
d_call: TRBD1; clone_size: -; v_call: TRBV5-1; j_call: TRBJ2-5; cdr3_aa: CASSLGPGTGWETQYF; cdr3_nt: TGCGCCAGCAGCTTGGGGCCCGGGACAGGCTGGGAGACCCAGTACTTC
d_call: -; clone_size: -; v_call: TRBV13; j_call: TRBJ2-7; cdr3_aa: CASSSSGPNTYEQYF; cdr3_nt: TGTGCCAGCAGCTCCTCAGGCCCTAACACCTACGAGCAGTACTTC
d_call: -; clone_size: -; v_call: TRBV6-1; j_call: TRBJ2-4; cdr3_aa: CASSERFGVINIQYF; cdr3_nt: TGTGCCAGCAGTGAAAGGTTCGGAGTGATAAACATTCAGTACTTC
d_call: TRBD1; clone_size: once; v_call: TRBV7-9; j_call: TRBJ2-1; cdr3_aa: CASIKGQGGLNEQFF; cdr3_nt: TGTGCCAGCATCAAGGGACAGGGCGGTCTCAATGAGCAGTTCTTC
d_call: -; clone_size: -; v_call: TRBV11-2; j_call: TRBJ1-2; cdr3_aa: CASSLDSRNYGYTF; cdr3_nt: TGTGCCAGCAGCTTAGATTCCCGTAACTATGGCTACACCTTC
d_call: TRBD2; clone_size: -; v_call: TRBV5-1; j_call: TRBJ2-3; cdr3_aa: CASSLAGGASLDTQYF; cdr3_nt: TGCGCCAGCAGCTTAGCGGGAGGTGCTTCCTTGGATACGCAGTATTTT
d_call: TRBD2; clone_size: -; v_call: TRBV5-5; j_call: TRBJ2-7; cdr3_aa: CASSLGGSGSSYEQYF; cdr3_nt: TGTGCCAGCAGCTTGGGAGGTAGCGGGAGCTCCTACGAGCAGTACTTC
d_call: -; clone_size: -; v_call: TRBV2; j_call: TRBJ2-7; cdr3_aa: CASNRQLYEQYF; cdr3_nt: TGTGCCAGCAATAGACAGCTATACGAGCAGTACTTC
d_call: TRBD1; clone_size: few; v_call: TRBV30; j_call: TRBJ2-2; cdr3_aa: CAWSASDRLNTGELFF; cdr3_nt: TGTGCCTGGAGTGCGTCGGACAGGCTCAACACCGGGGAGCTGTTTTTT
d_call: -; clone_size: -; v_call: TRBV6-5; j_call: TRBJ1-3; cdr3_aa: CASSVQGSGNTIYF; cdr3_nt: TGTGCCAGCAGTGTTCAGGGCTCTGGAAACACCATATATTTT